Listed below are T cell receptor beta chains from one sample, sequenced in a study of T cells after yellow fever vaccination. Using its own MiXCR run on the 5' RACE reads, TCRdb lists one record per CDR3 protein. This sample has approximately 580,000 distinct CDR3 sequences, with around 17% found just once. Sequenced material: PBMCs, taken 5 days after the first yellow fever vaccination. The receptors shown here come from a man younger than 30 who received the YFV17D yellow fever vaccine. CDR3s leave out the opening cysteine and the closing phenylalanine or tryptophan. Each record gives: clone size, V gene, J gene, CDR3 protein. Where a row states a size, it is once, few, many or the class of an expanded clone; other rows omit it.

-	TRBV7-2	TRBJ2-2	ASSRGLGELF
many	TRBV12-3/TRBV12-4	TRBJ1-1	ASSLGSTEAF
-	TRBV27	TRBJ1-6	ASSFPGDGSPLH
many	TRBV20-1	TRBJ1-5	SARGSLGNQPQH
many	TRBV12-3/TRBV12-4	TRBJ2-5	ASRLGTSGETQY
few	TRBV7-6	TRBJ1-1	ASSLLQLNTEAF
-	TRBV6-5	TRBJ1-1	ASSYATPRSSEAF
-	TRBV4-1	TRBJ2-3	ASSQEERGVADTQY
many	TRBV30	TRBJ1-2	ACRQALNYGYT
-	TRBV4-1	TRBJ2-3	ASSPGSRATDTQY
few	TRBV20-1	TRBJ1-5	SARDGQNQPQH
few	TRBV15	TRBJ2-5	ATSSGGISGDLYQETQY
-	TRBV7-2	TRBJ2-5	ASSLLLGGAEETQY
few	TRBV7-3	TRBJ1-2	ANNRGLNYGYT
many	TRBV5-1	TRBJ2-5	ASSSQTSGQETQY
-	TRBV4-2	TRBJ2-1	ASSQDRLGYNEQF
few	TRBV4-1	TRBJ1-1	ASSQQEGNTEAF
few	TRBV19	TRBJ2-7	ASSSDSDWYEQY
few	TRBV15	TRBJ1-4	ATSSRIVRKLF
-	TRBV12-3/TRBV12-4	TRBJ2-1	ASRHRGVEEQF
-	TRBV6-5	TRBJ2-2	ASSYSSPQRGNTGELF
few	TRBV19	TRBJ2-3	ASSSQGGMQY
-	TRBV27	TRBJ1-1	ASSLYDTNTEAF
few	TRBV28	TRBJ2-5	ASSTPSRETQY
many	TRBV10-3	TRBJ1-3	ATRPRIGNTIY
many	TRBV7-2	TRBJ2-1	ASRFGGANEQF
few	TRBV7-9	TRBJ2-5	ASSLAPGTRETQY
-	TRBV5-1	TRBJ2-1	ASSLMAGGLNEQF
-	TRBV4-3	TRBJ2-7	ASSQEFGQGVLQY
few	TRBV7-2	TRBJ2-3	ASSLGGLGSGTQY
few	TRBV10-3	TRBJ2-2	AIKGQTNTGELF
-	TRBV4-2	TRBJ2-7	ASSSHSGYEQY
-	TRBV6-2/TRBV6-3	TRBJ1-1	ASSYAGSNTEAF
few	TRBV7-2	TRBJ2-1	ASSLPTDSSYNEQF
-	TRBV6-1	TRBJ2-1	ASSENSYNEQF
-	TRBV9	TRBJ1-6	ASSVDLADNSPLH
few	TRBV7-9	TRBJ1-5	ATGMGGASQPQH
few	TRBV10-3	TRBJ1-2	ATNRGVNYGYT
few	TRBV20-1	TRBJ2-1	SASPGLAGQDEQF
few	TRBV3-1	TRBJ2-3	ASSQPRTSGGATDTQY
few	TRBV6-2/TRBV6-3	TRBJ2-5	ASGGSQETQY
-	TRBV5-1	TRBJ1-1	ASSLAQGATEAF
-	TRBV4-2	TRBJ2-3	ASSQVVYSGDTQY
-	TRBV6-1	TRBJ2-3	ASGGGPRADTQY
-	TRBV12-3/TRBV12-4	TRBJ2-5	ASSRGPPRGPETQY
many	TRBV2	TRBJ1-5	ASSDVGGSDQPQH